The entry below describes one T cell receptor beta chain. The data derive from a study of T cells after yellow fever vaccination. TCRdb used MiXCR to reprocess the 5' RACE reads, holding one entry per CDR3 protein. The sample consists of about 320,000 distinct CDR3 sequences, over 8.5% of them appearing once. The junction had 13 bases not matched to a gene; V was cut back by 0 bases and J by 1 base. The germline gives CDR1 SGHTS, CDR2 YDEGEE. This CDR3 contains 19 residues. This chain links TRBV5-8 with TRBJ1-2; TRBD1 aligns across 9 bases. Sequenced material: CD4+ T cells sorted from PBMCs, taken 45 days after the yellow fever booster vaccination. The TCR was taken from a man aged 18 to 29 who received the YFV17D yellow fever vaccine. CDR3 sequence reads: CASSLGLRTGASINYGYTF. DNA of the CDR3: TGTGCCAGCAGCTTGGGGTTGAGGACAGGGGCCTCCATTAACTATGGCTACACCTTC.